This TCR beta chain was captured in a study of blood T cell repertoires in COVID-19. On the study more broadly: Whether acute or convalescent, the COVID-19 samples came from the United States, Italy and Spain. Nucleic acid was either cDNA or gDNA, and it came from T cells, B-cell-depleted T cells, or PBMCs.

The CDR3 is 14 amino acids. Germline V CDR1 and CDR2: SGHRS, YFSETQ. V dropped 3 bases and J dropped 0 bases, with 10 bases sitting between them. In the authors' methods: From reference gene primer amplification, estimates of nucleated cell counts were derived. Repertoires were generated with immunoSEQ multiplex PCR, while TCRdb's copy carries only in-frame clones and drops some. V, J and clone size are taken as reported in that table, and D and trimming were inferred from the DNA itself. The sample consists of approximately 300,000 clones, about 85% of them appearing once. Sequences were obtained from peripheral blood. V gene TRBV5-1 combines with J gene TRBJ2-7; TRBD1 is a possible D gene (6 bases). The TCR sequence derives from a woman aged 45-60 years with active or convalescent COVID-19. The CDR3 DNA reads TGCGCCAGCAGCTCCTGGACAGACTCCTACGAGCAGTACTTC. Its translation is CASSSWTDSYEQYF.